This paragraph covers one TCR beta chain sequence. Trimming took 1 base from V and 5 from J, leaving 15 bases between them. This CDR3 is 15 amino acids long. The germline V gene has CDR1 SEHNR and CDR2 FQNEAQ (reference sequence). This record belongs to a study of blood T cell repertoires in COVID-19. Per the original data handling: Estimated nucleated cell counts came from reference gene primer amplification. Sequencing used immunoSEQ multiplex PCR; TCRdb keeps in-frame clones, though not all of them. V, J and clone size derive from that table, while D and trimming were established from the DNA sequence. The sample carries 450,000 to 500,000 clones, approximately 90% recorded once.

The sample was PBMCs or T cells enriched from blood (not recorded which). The origin of this receptor is a woman aged 55-69 years who had recovered from COVID-19. The chain combines TRBV7-9 with TRBJ2-7; maybe TRBD1 (6 bases). CDR3 sequence reads: CASSLVQGLIDEQYF. DNA for the CDR3: TGTGCCAGCAGCTTAGTACAGGGTTTAATCGACGAGCAGTACTTC.